This T cell receptor (beta chain) was recovered during a study of molecular identifiers for immune sequencing clone quantification (dated by TCRdb to 2016 to 2019). With regard to the full study: For a replicate experiment, RNA from approximately 20,000 or 98,000 naive CD8 T cells was divided into five aliquots, and four of the five aliquots were sequenced. CD8 T cells were used in a methods study to benchmark molecular-identifier clustering-based TCR repertoire sequencing (MIDCIRS) and TCR RNA copy counting.

Naive CD8 T cells were FACS-sorted as CD8+CD4-CCR7+CD45RA+ on a BD FACSAria II into RLT Plus buffer. To compare sensitivity, a portion of naive CD8 T cell RNA was divided equally between MIDCIRS and a Smart-seq2-style 5'RACE protocol. Enrichment of CD8 T cells was performed with RosetteSep CD8+ T Cell Enrichment Cocktail and Ficoll-Paque, after which ACK red cell lysis was carried out. Findings and caveats that apply to the study as a whole: In CMV-specific effector cells, clones with more than 20 RNA copies accounted for over 97% of molecules, whereas in naive cells such clones accounted for under 1%. Highly expanded clone sizes could be underestimated if identical TCR molecules share a barcode. Spiked-in Jurkat TCR RNA equal to a single cell's worth was reported to be detectable even within 1,200,000 naive CD8 T cells. Roughly 2.8 recovered TCR RNA copies per cell were obtained by modeling, versus around 10 by digital PCR, implying a capture efficiency of 25% to 30%. When barcode sub-clustering was not used, chimeric consensus sequences inflated TCR diversity, with chimeras reaching as high as 47%.

For this clonotype: What antigen it recognizes has not been identified. Base qualities are missing; no much larger clone stands one base away.

Library generation was performed with PCR. The sample was run on an Illumina MiSeq. The Qiagen AllPrep DNA/RNA kit was used to purify total RNA. Reads from multiple sequencing runs of the same library were pooled before analysis. The study's processing was this. Reads were retained only if an exact TCR constant sequence was present, and the retained reads were trimmed to 150 nt and grouped according to their 12-nt molecular barcodes. Within each barcode group, reads were sub-clustered at a 15% Levenshtein threshold, and quality-weighted consensus sequences were built per RNA molecule. Non-functional sequences were discarded, and so were lower-count sequences lying one edit away from another sequence. On the basis of fitting two negative binomial distributions, barcode sub-clusters with fewer than 20% of the maximum read count were discarded. Clones were called with MiXCR by TCRdb after fastp trimmed the public reads at Q25, and only in-frame beta chains were retained. For every CDR3 protein sequence, its rows merge into one entry that carries the most common genes and DNA. Here the V and J calls rest on TCRdb's processing, not on the authors' analysis. Across this sample there are about 40,000 distinct CDR3 sequences, with 15% to 20% seen only once. The ten largest clonotypes hold 6.5% to 9% of the sample.

The germline V gene yields SGHVS for CDR1 and FNYEAQ for CDR2. V loses 1 base, J loses 4 bases, and the germline ends lie 11 bases apart. The CDR3 starts with the cysteine, ends with the phenylalanine, and has 14 residues. The CDR3 DNA has 42 bases and is translated from base 1. The receptor's source is a human donor in good health. Some libraries in this study had Jurkat cell RNA spiked in. The source material was naive CD8+ T cells from blood, with Jurkat cell RNA spiked in. Interpreted using the paper, the cell subset or site label stands for: FACS-sorted CD8+CD4-CCR7+CD45RA+ naive T cells. The V gene is TRBV7-6 and the J gene is TRBJ2-7; a weak D assignment points to TRBD1 (5 bases agree). At the DNA level, the sequence is TGTGCCAGCAGCTTAGAGGGGCGACCTTACGAGCAGTACTTC. This translates into CASSLEGRPYEQYF.